The TCR beta chain described here comes from a study of T cells in Graves' hyperthyroidism and ophthalmopathy. Study information: Peripheral blood was drawn at first diagnosis, prior to all treatment. The study, taken as a whole, reports: Most thyroid clonotypes that were expanded above 0.001 also turned up in blood.

Patients were excluded for uncontrolled infection, other autoimmune disease, pregnancy or lactation. The study based diagnoses on clinical symptoms, serum thyroxine and TRAb, thyroid ultrasound and orbital computed tomography. This clonotype was recorded at least ten times. As yet, its antigen is unknown. This CDR3 spans 15 amino acids. The germline gives CDR1 SGHRS, CDR2 YFSETQ. Trimming took 0 bases from V and 5 from J, leaving 11 bases between them. Amplification yielded TCR beta CDR3 regions, with RNA transcripts as the source. Initially, a first-round RT-PCR of the TCR CDR3 employed the HTBI primer set. TCRdb fed the multiplex PCR reads into MiXCR, producing one record per CDR3 protein. This table has about 250,000 distinct CDR3 sequences, approximately 23% appearing once.

Sequencing was done on a sample of blood. The TCR was taken from a woman aged 40-49 years with Graves' ophthalmopathy. This chain links TRBV5-1 with TRBJ2-2; tentatively, D is TRBD1 (6 bases). CDR3 in amino acids: CASSLGQEGTGELFF. Here the CDR3 DNA reads TGCGCCAGCAGCTTGGGACAGGAAGGGACCGGGGAGCTGTTTTTT.